The TCR beta chain under discussion was sequenced for a study of CD8 T cells in Susac syndrome. Overall study context: When blood was collected, patients with Susac syndrome were therapy-naive, were taking corticosteroids, or were receiving intravenous immunoglobulin alone.

The sequenced target, TCR beta, came from blood CD8+ and CD4+ T cells. Germline loops: CDR1 SGHVS, CDR2 FNYEAQ. The CDR3 is made up of 14 amino acids. Trimming took 1 base from V and 4 from J, leaving 10 bases between them. The RNA, about 0.5 to 1 ug, was put through reverse transcription using random hexamers. TCRdb redid the calling of the immunoSEQ multiplex PCR reads with MiXCR, one entry per CDR3 protein. Of about 53,000 distinct CDR3 sequences detected, 95% appear once; the ten largest clones hold roughly 0.79%. The V and J genes are TRBV7-6 and TRBJ1-2; D is uncertain. Sequenced material: CD8+ T cells from PBMCs. This receptor was taken from a human donor with Susac syndrome. The chain's CDR3 is CASSLVTETYGYTF. The CDR3 nucleotides are TGTGCCAGCAGCTTAGTTACAGAAACCTATGGCTACACCTTC.